These 3 T cell receptor beta chains came from one sample sequenced in a study of T cell responses to AZD1222 COVID-19 vaccine. Method: immunoSEQ multiplex PCR; TCRdb's copy keeps in-frame clones and lacks some. This sample's clone table lists about 140,000 clones. Sequenced: peripheral blood. These TCRs come from an adult in good health.

The rearrangement links TRBV7-2 to TRBJ1-1; no clear D. V lost 4 bases to trimming and J lost 1 base, with 10 bases between them. The CDR3 is 14 amino acids. Looked up from germline, CDR1 is SGHTA and CDR2 is FQGNSA. The CDR3 sequence is CASSSRGRNTEAFF. CDR3 nucleotides: TGTGCCAGCAGCTCCCGAGGGCGGAACACTGAAGCTTTCTTT.

The chain couples TRBV3-1 (or the pseudogene TRBV3-2) to TRBJ1-2; D ambiguous. V lost 4 bases and J lost 0, with 18 bases in between. The germline V gene has CDR1 LGHDT and CDR2 YNNKEL (reference sequence). This CDR3 has 17 amino acids. In nucleotides, the CDR3 is TGTGCCAGCAGCCGATTCCCGCAAGGAACGTCTAACTATGGCTACACCTTC. Amino acids: CASSRFPQGTSNYGYTF.

The CDR3 spells CSPYRVDYGYTF. The CDR3 DNA reads TGCAGCCCTTACAGGGTAGACTATGGCTACACCTTC. The chain joins TRBV29-1 to TRBJ1-2, with a possible D match to TRBD1 (6 bases). CDR3 length equals 12 residues. Germline CDR1 and CDR2: SQVTM and ANQGSEA. V was cut by 8 bases and J by 3 bases, with 13 bases left in between.